Shown below are 10 T cell receptor beta chains from a single sample sequenced in a study of T cells in Graves' hyperthyroidism and ophthalmopathy. Amplified TCR beta CDR3 regions came from RNA transcripts. The HTBI primer set drove a first-round RT-PCR of the TCR CDR3. From the multiplex PCR reads, TCRdb called clonotypes with MiXCR, one entry per CDR3 protein. Here the sample spans approximately 420,000 distinct CDR3 sequences, roughly an eighth being singletons. Sequences were obtained from blood. These receptors were taken from a young woman with Graves' hyperthyroidism.

Here the CDR3 reads CSVEVRQGVGYTF. CDR3 sequence (DNA): TGCAGCGTTGAAGTTAGGCAGGGGGTTGGCTACACCTTC. The chain combines TRBV29-1 with TRBJ1-2, with 7 bases aligning to TRBD1. The V gene end was trimmed by 1 base and the J gene end by 7 bases; junction bases not matched to a gene: 6. This CDR3 is 13 amino acids long. The V gene's germline CDR1 is SQVTM and CDR2 ANQGSEA.

This clonotype has ten or more counts. The CDR3 DNA is TGTGCCAGCAGCTCCGATCAACCACTAGCGGGAACCTCCTACAATGAGCAGTTCTTC. It specifies CASSSDQPLAGTSYNEQFF. The rearrangement links TRBV7-9 to TRBJ2-1, with 10 bases matching TRBD2. Germline V gene lookup returns CDR1 SEHNR and CDR2 FQNEAQ (reference sequence). V was clipped by 4 bases and J by 0 bases; unmatched bases: 12. The CDR3 runs to 19 residues.

The rearrangement joins TRBV11-2 to TRBJ1-4, with unresolved D. Germline CDR1 reads SGHAT; CDR2 reads FQNNGV. This CDR3 has 16 amino acids. Trimming left V 4 bases short and J 6 bases short, with 18 bases between. The CDR3 DNA reads TGTGCCAGCAGCTCGGCCGGGGTGCGGGCCGATGAAAAACTGTTTTTT. It codes for CASSSAGVRADEKLFF.

V and J are TRBV6-2 or TRBV6-3 and TRBJ1-2; D gene ambiguous. CDR3 length: 11 residues. Germline CDR1 is MNHEY and CDR2 is SVGEGT. Trimming left V 5 bases short and J 7 bases short, with 8 bases between. In nucleotides, the CDR3 is TGTGCCAGCAGTCGGCCTGGTGGCTACACCTTC. This encodes CASSRPGGYTF.

The chain has TRBV20-1 and TRBJ2-7; D unresolved. The CDR3 totals 13 residues. Germline V CDR1 and CDR2: DFQATT, SNEGSKA (reference sequence). V lost 3 bases and J lost 2, with 11 bases in between. In nucleotides, the CDR3 is TGCAGTGCTAGTGGTAGGGTCCCCTACGAGCAGTACTTC. Its protein is CSASGRVPYEQYF.

This clonotype occurred many times. V is TRBV4-1 and J is TRBJ2-1; 8 nucleotides line up with TRBD2. Trimming at V came to 0 bases and at J to 1 base, leaving 5 bases not matched to a gene. CDR1 is MGHRA, CDR2 YSYEKL, per germline. This CDR3 is built from 17 residues. In DNA, the CDR3 is TGCGCCAGCAGCCAAGATATCGGGACTAGATCCTACAATGAGCAGTTCTTC. It encodes CASSQDIGTRSYNEQFF.

In this sample, this clonotype turned up a few times. The chain carries TRBV19 and TRBJ2-3; TRBD2 matches 7 bases. J gave up 1 base and V 11 bases, and 3 bases lay outside the gene matches. The CDR3 is made up of 12 amino acids. Germline-derived CDR1 and CDR2 are LNHDA and SQIVND (reference sequence). Written as DNA, the CDR3 is TGTGCCCTAGCGGACGGCACAGATACGCAGTATTTT. Translation: CALADGTDTQYF.

V usage is TRBV5-6 and J usage is TRBJ2-7, with TRBD1 matching over 7 bases. Germline CDR1 is SGHDT and CDR2 is YYEEEE. The CDR3 has 14 residues. With 4 bases clipped from V and 3 bases from J, the junction kept 7 bases outside the gene matches. CDR3: CASSTGTVIYEQYF. Here the CDR3 DNA reads TGTGCCAGCAGCACAGGGACAGTGATCTACGAGCAGTACTTC. The variable domain in full, with the rest retrieved from reference TRBV5-6 and TRBJ2-7, is DAGVTQSPTHLIKTRGQQVTLRCSPKSGHDTVSWYQQALGQGPQFIFQYYEEEERQRGNFPDRFSGHQFPNYSSELNVNALLLGDSALYLCASSTGTVIYEQYFGPGTRLTVT.

This clonotype was observed a handful of times. This rearrangement joins TRBV2 to TRBJ2-1; D might be TRBD1 (5 bases). From germline, CDR1 is SNHLY and CDR2 FYNNEI. V lost 8 bases to trimming and J lost 7 bases, with 21 bases between them. This CDR3 has 15 amino acids. For the CDR3, the DNA is TGTGCCAGCGGCAATAAGGGCAGGGTGGGGAATGAGCAGTTCTTC. Translating gives CASGNKGRVGNEQFF.

This clonotype has a count of ten or more. The rearrangement links TRBV7-8 to TRBJ1-1, with D uncertain. Germline V gene lookup returns CDR1 SGHVS and CDR2 FQNEAQ. V shed 5 bases and J shed 4 bases, with 14 bases lying between them. This CDR3 contains 14 residues. The CDR3 spells CASSALGFLTEAFF. CDR3 coding DNA: TGTGCCAGCAGCGCGCTTGGGTTTCTCACTGAAGCTTTCTTT.